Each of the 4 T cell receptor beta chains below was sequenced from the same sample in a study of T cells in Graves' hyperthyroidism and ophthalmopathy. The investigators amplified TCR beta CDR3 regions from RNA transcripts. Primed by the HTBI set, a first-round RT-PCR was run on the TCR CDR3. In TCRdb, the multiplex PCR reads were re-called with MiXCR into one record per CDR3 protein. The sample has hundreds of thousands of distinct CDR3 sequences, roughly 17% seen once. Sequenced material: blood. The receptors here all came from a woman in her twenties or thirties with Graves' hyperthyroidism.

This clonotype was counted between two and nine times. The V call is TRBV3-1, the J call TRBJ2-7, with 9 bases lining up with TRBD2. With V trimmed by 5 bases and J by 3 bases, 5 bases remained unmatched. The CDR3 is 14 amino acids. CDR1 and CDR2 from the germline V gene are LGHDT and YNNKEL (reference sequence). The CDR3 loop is CASSRGREGYEQYF. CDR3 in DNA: TGTGCCAGCAGCAGGGGGCGGGAGGGCTACGAGCAGTACTTC.

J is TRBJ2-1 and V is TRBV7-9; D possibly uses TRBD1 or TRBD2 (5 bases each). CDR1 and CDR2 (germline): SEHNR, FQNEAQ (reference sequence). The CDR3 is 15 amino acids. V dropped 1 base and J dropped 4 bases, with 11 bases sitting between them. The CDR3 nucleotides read TGTGCCAGCAGCTTAGACTTGGGGGTTTACAATGAGCAGTTCTTC. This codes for CASSLDLGVYNEQFF.

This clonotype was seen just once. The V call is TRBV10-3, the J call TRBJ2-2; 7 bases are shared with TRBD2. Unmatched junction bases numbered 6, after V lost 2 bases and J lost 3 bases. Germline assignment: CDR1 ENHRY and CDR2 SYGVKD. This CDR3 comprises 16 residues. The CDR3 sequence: CAISEPDGGDTGELFF. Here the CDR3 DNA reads TGTGCCATCAGTGAGCCCGATGGGGGGGACACCGGGGAGCTGTTTTTT.

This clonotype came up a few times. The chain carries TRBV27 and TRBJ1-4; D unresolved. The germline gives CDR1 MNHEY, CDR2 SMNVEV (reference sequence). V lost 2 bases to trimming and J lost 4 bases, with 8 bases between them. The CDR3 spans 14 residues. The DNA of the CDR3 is TGTGCCAGCAGTTTACGGCAGTTTAATGAAAAACTGTTTTTT. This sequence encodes CASSLRQFNEKLFF.